This T cell receptor (beta chain) was captured in a study of T cells after posttransplantation cyclophosphamide. The germline gives CDR1 KGHSH, CDR2 LQKENI. The CDR3 totals 15 residues. Germline trimming cut 3 bases from V and 6 bases from J; bases unmatched to any gene: 11. As to this clone: Its target is not known.

Sampled 1 year posttransplant, controls received myeloablative marrow transplants, methotrexate and a calcineurin inhibitor. Findings and caveats of the study: Recipient CMV seropositivity and CMV reactivation strongly tracked TRB clonality.

This table comes from immunoSEQ multiplex PCR, and its TCRdb copy is limited to in-frame clones, with some not included. This table has roughly 11,000 clones, approximately 82% appearing once. The chain is built from TRBV18 and TRBJ2-7; 7 bases are a match to TRBD2. This clonotype was obtained from a male patient aged 25-45 years who received an allogeneic stem cell transplant from an unrelated donor, was CMV-positive, and had acute GVHD only. The graft donor may have given rise to some T cells. The material was PBMCs, obtained around 350 days after allogeneic stem cell transplant with calcineurin inhibitor and methotrexate. The CDR3 nucleotides are TGTGCCAGCTCACCGCAGCCGGGGGGATCTCGCGAGCAGTACTTC. Translation: CASSPQPGGSREQYF.